Shown below are 5 T cell receptor beta chains from a single sample sequenced in a study of T cells after posttransplantation cyclophosphamide. Sequencing was performed with immunoSEQ multiplex PCR; in TCRdb, only in-frame clones are kept and a portion is missing. The profile covers 30,000 to 40,000 clones, none occurring a single time. The specimen was PBMCs. These receptors all stem from a man aged 50 to 60 in good health, CMV-negative, and a related stem cell transplant donor.

The table lists this clone with many counts. This chain links TRBV6-6 with TRBJ1-5; D gene uncertain. V was clipped by 7 bases and J by 4 bases, with 8 bases between them. CDR1 is MNHNY, CDR2 SVGAGI, per germline (reference sequence). The CDR3 length is 12 residues. CDR3 in amino acids: CASTFQNQPQHF. In DNA, the CDR3 is TGTGCCAGCACCTTCCAGAATCAGCCCCAGCATTTT.

In its sample, this clone was seen many times. The gene calls are TRBV13 and TRBJ2-6, with 9 bases identical to TRBD1. There are 16 residues in the CDR3. Germline CDR1 is PRHDT and CDR2 is FYEKMQ (reference sequence). Trimming took 8 bases from V and 1 from J; bases not matched to a gene: 6. The CDR3 is CASPGQGASGANVLTF. CDR3 nucleotides: TGTGCCAGCCCGGGACAGGGAGCATCTGGGGCCAACGTCCTGACTTTC.

This clone was recorded at least ten times. The V call is TRBV15, the J call TRBJ2-7, with 10 nucleotides matching TRBD2. The CDR3 is 18 residues long. Trimming cost V 1 base and J 0 bases; bases outside gene matches: 9. Germline CDR1 and CDR2: LNHNV and YYDKDF (reference sequence). As DNA, the CDR3 is TGTGCCACCAGCAGAGCGGTTGGGGCTAGCGGGAGCTCCTACGAGCAGTACTTC. Its translation is CATSRAVGASGSSYEQYF.

This clone was counted at least ten times. The chain combines TRBV27 with TRBJ2-1; no clear D gene. The CDR3 loop spans 12 amino acids. Trimming cost V 5 bases and J 8 bases, with 10 bases left between them. CDR1 and CDR2 from the germline V gene are MNHEY and SMNVEV (reference sequence). The CDR3 DNA follows: TGTGCCAGCAGTCCACACACCCATGAGCAGTTCTTC. This gives the protein CASSPHTHEQFF.

This clone was recorded at least ten times. The chain has TRBV9 and TRBJ2-7; TRBD1 agrees at 8 bases. This CDR3 has 15 residues. With V trimmed by 0 bases and J by 3 bases, 5 bases remained unmatched. Germline CDR1 reads SGDLS; CDR2 reads YYNGEE. The CDR3: CASSVGRTGLYEQYF. CDR3 nucleotides: TGTGCCAGCAGCGTAGGACGGACAGGGCTCTACGAGCAGTACTTC.